This T cell receptor beta chain derives from a study of T cells of healthy individuals. This clonotype has more than one count but fewer than ten. Via MiXCR, TCRdb re-called the 5' RACE reads, giving one row per CDR3 protein. The sample shows 90,000 to 100,000 distinct CDR3 sequences, roughly 18% of them seen only once. The CDR3 sequence is 12 residues long. Germline V gene data show CDR1 as MNHEY and CDR2 as SVGEGT. The V end lost 6 bases, the J end lost 2 bases, and 5 bases lay between the germline ends. The chain is built from TRBV6-2 or TRBV6-3 and TRBJ1-5, with no clear D. The clonotype was recovered from a human donor in good health. CDR3 in amino acids: CASRPGNQPQHF. The CDR3 DNA sequence: TGTGCCAGCAGACCGGGCAATCAGCCCCAGCATTTT.